The 19 T cell receptor beta chains in this list originate from one sample, sequenced in a study of T-cell memory formation after mild COVID-19. MiXCR, run by TCRdb on the 5' RACE reads, gives a single entry per CDR3 protein. The top ten hold approximately 22% of the sample, which has 270,000 or so distinct CDR3 sequences, about a sixth seen once. Sequences were obtained from PBMCs or a T cell subset sorted from them (not recorded which). The receptor set was obtained from a man between 18 and 35 years old who had mild COVID-19 (a few samples of this study predate the infection). Cell type and time point are not known.

V is TRBV6-6 and J is TRBJ2-1, with 10 bases lining up with TRBD1. This CDR3 contains 17 residues. Germline V gene data show CDR1 as MNHNY and CDR2 as SVGAGI (reference sequence). V lost 8 bases, J lost 2 bases, and 12 bases stayed unmatched. Here the CDR3 reads CASAGQGRLSAYNEQFF. The CDR3 DNA sequence: TGTGCCAGCGCGGGACAGGGGAGATTGAGCGCCTACAATGAGCAGTTCTTC.

This rearrangement joins TRBV6-2 or TRBV6-3 to TRBJ2-1, with a tentative D call TRBD2 (5 bases). The V end lost 6 bases, the J end lost 12 bases, and 15 bases lay between the germline ends. The CDR3 totals 12 residues. Germline CDR1 reads MNHEY; CDR2 reads SVGEGT. CDR3 sequence reads: CASSLSRGWQFF. Written as DNA, the CDR3 is TGTGCCAGCAGCCTATCCCGGGGTTGGCAGTTCTTC.

This clonotype has only a few counts. This chain connects TRBV18 to TRBJ1-1; no firm D call. The V gene lost 3 bases and the J gene lost 0 bases, with 17 bases spanning the gap. Looked up from germline, CDR1 is KGHSH and CDR2 is LQKENI. This CDR3 spans 17 amino acids. CDR3 sequence (DNA): TGTGCCAGCTCACCTAATACCGTGGATAGGCTGAACACTGAAGCTTTCTTT. Protein: CASSPNTVDRLNTEAFF.

The V and J genes are TRBV9 and TRBJ2-7, with 7 nucleotides matching TRBD2. The CDR3 is 15 amino acids. V was pared by 4 bases and J by 2 bases, with 9 bases of the junction left unmatched. Per the germline V gene, CDR1 is SGDLS and CDR2 is YYNGEE. The CDR3 loop is CASSPGAGEAYEQYF. CDR3 bases: TGTGCCAGCAGCCCCGGTGCGGGAGAGGCCTACGAGCAGTACTTC.

At least ten counts were recorded for this clonotype. This chain links TRBV15 with TRBJ2-5, with 9 bases aligning to TRBD1. There are 16 residues in the CDR3. V lost 0 bases to trimming and J lost 7 bases; unmatched junction nucleotides: 9. Germline V CDR1 and CDR2: LNHNV, YYDKDF (reference sequence). The CDR3 is CATSRERSTGGMTQYF. Here the CDR3 DNA reads TGTGCCACCAGCAGAGAGAGATCAACAGGGGGCATGACCCAGTACTTC.

This clonotype was counted between two and nine times. The chain has TRBV20-1 and TRBJ2-3; unclear D gene. Between the trimmed V and J ends, which lost 6 bases and 0 bases, there was a span of 10 bases. The CDR3 loop spans 13 amino acids. Germline CDR1 and CDR2: DFQATT and SNEGSKA (reference sequence). The CDR3, as DNA: TGCAGTGCGACCCTCTCTAGCACAGATACGCAGTATTTT. It is translated as CSATLSSTDTQYF.

This rearrangement joins TRBV12-3 or TRBV12-4 to TRBJ2-4; D is ambiguous. This CDR3 region has 12 residues. The germline V and J ends were trimmed by 6 bases and 8 bases, with 11 bases remaining between them. This chain's CDR3 is CASSLGRHIQYF. The CDR3 nucleotides read TGTGCCAGCAGCCTTGGTCGCCACATTCAGTACTTC.

This clonotype was counted only a few times. This rearrangement joins TRBV7-8 to TRBJ1-2; TRBD1 is a possible D gene (6 bases). Germline V CDR1 and CDR2: SGHVS, FQNEAQ. The V gene lost 0 bases and the J gene lost 4 bases, with 21 bases spanning the gap. The CDR3 is 18 amino acids. The CDR3 region is CASSLAAGGAGLGYGYTF. Written as DNA, the CDR3 is TGTGCCAGCAGCTTAGCGGCGGGGGGCGCGGGGCTGGGCTATGGCTACACCTTC. Supplemented by reference TRBV7-8 and TRBJ1-2, the full variable domain reads GAGVSQSPRYKVAKRGQDVALRCDPISGHVSLFWYQQALGQGPEFLTYFQNEAQLDKSGLPSDRFFAERPEGSVSTLKIQRTQQEDSAVYLCASSLAAGGAGLGYGYTFGSGTRLTVV.

This clonotype was counted between two and nine times. The V gene is TRBV5-1, the J gene TRBJ1-2; D ambiguous. The germline V gene encodes CDR1 SGHRS and CDR2 YFSETQ. The V end lost 2 bases, the J end lost 4 bases, and 9 bases lay between the germline ends. The CDR3 runs 13 residues. The CDR3 nucleotides are TGCGCCAGCAGCTTTCAGGCAGGCTATGGCTACACCTTC. It is translated as CASSFQAGYGYTF.

This clonotype was seen only a few times. The V gene is TRBV3-1, the J gene TRBJ2-5; weak D call: TRBD2 (6 bases). The V gene's germline CDR1 is LGHDT and CDR2 YNNKEL (reference sequence). This CDR3 is built from 16 residues. V dropped 5 bases and J dropped 2 bases, with 18 bases sitting between them. The CDR3 spells CASSFKLREVQETQYF. CDR3 in DNA: TGTGCCAGCAGCTTCAAATTGAGGGAGGTACAAGAGACCCAGTACTTC.

J is TRBJ2-3 and V is TRBV11-2, with D perhaps matching TRBD2 (6 bases). The germline gives CDR1 SGHAT, CDR2 FQNNGV. Trimming cost V 3 bases and J 2 bases, with 12 bases left between them. CDR3 length: 15 amino acids. CDR3 loop: CASSFSAGLTDTQYF. The CDR3 bases are TGTGCCAGCAGCTTCTCAGCGGGCCTCACAGATACGCAGTATTTT.

This clonotype was observed a few times. The chain has TRBV5-6 and TRBJ1-5, with D perhaps matching TRBD1 (5 bases). Germline V CDR1 and CDR2: SGHDT, YYEEEE. The CDR3 is made up of 14 amino acids. Trimming pared 3 bases from V and 3 bases from J, leaving 10 bases between. CDR3 DNA: TGTGCCAGCAGCTGGTGGGGCTCCAATCAGCCCCAGCATTTT. This translates into CASSWWGSNQPQHF.

The J gene is TRBJ2-2, the V gene TRBV27; 11 bases fit TRBD2. This CDR3 has 16 residues. Trimming removed 5 bases from V and 4 bases from J; junction bases left unmatched: 6. The germline V gene has CDR1 MNHEY and CDR2 SMNVEV (reference sequence). The CDR3 DNA reads TGTGCCAGCAGTCCTAGACTAGCGGGGTTCACCGGGGAGCTGTTTTTT. This translates into CASSPRLAGFTGELFF.

This chain connects TRBV5-1 to TRBJ2-1; weak D call: TRBD2 (5 bases). V was cut by 4 bases and J by 3 bases, with 17 bases left in between. This CDR3 spans 16 amino acids. Germline CDR1 is SGHRS and CDR2 is YFSETQ. The CDR3: CASSPGPRGFYNEQFF. CDR3 DNA sequence: TGCGCCAGCAGCCCCGGTCCCCGAGGGTTCTACAATGAGCAGTTCTTC. The whole variable domain, remainder taken from reference TRBV5-1 and TRBJ2-1, is KAGVTQTPRYLIKTRGQQVTLSCSPISGHRSVSWYQQTPGQGLQFLFEYFSETQRNKGNFPGRFSGRQFSNSRSEMNVSTLELGDSALYLCASSPGPRGFYNEQFFGPGTRLTVL.

This sequence joins TRBV5-1 and TRBJ2-6, with 7 bases aligning to TRBD1. The V segment lost 4 bases and the J segment 1 base; nucleotides outside the gene matches: 8. CDR1 and CDR2 from the germline V gene are SGHRS and YFSETQ. This CDR3 spans 17 amino acids. DNA for the CDR3: TGCGCCAGCAGCGAGACAGGGTCCTTTTCTGGGGCCAACGTCCTGACTTTC. Residues: CASSETGSFSGANVLTF. Using reference TRBV5-1 and TRBJ2-6 for the parts outside the CDR3, the full variable domain is KAGVTQTPRYLIKTRGQQVTLSCSPISGHRSVSWYQQTPGQGLQFLFEYFSETQRNKGNFPGRFSGRQFSNSRSEMNVSTLELGDSALYLCASSETGSFSGANVLTFGAGSRLTVL.

V is TRBV4-1 and J is TRBJ1-2, with 9 bases aligning to TRBD1. Germline V lookup: CDR1 MGHRA, CDR2 YSYEKL. The CDR3 is 18 residues long. Trimming took 3 bases from V and 4 from J; bases not matched to a gene: 15. The CDR3 loop reads CASSQESGTGFPGYGYTF. For the CDR3, the DNA is TGCGCCAGCAGCCAGGAGTCCGGGACAGGGTTCCCAGGCTATGGCTACACCTTC.

This clonotype has only a few counts. V and J are TRBV4-2 and TRBJ2-1, with TRBD2 as a possible D gene (5 bases). Germline V lookup: CDR1 LGHNA, CDR2 YNFKEQ. This CDR3 region has 16 residues. The V end was cut by 4 bases, the J end by 3 bases, with 16 bases between. The CDR3 reads CASSRPTTGFYNEQFF. The CDR3 nucleotides read TGTGCCAGCAGCCGCCCTACGACGGGGTTCTACAATGAGCAGTTCTTC.

This chain uses TRBV21-1 with TRBJ2-3; the table's D gene call, TRBD1, was not cross checked with the DNA. TRBV21-1 represents a pseudogene. The CDR3 is made up of 13 amino acids. The DNA of the CDR3 is TGTGCCCCCGAGGGACAGGGTGCGAATACGCAGTATTTT. Residues: CAPEGQGANTQYF.

The rearrangement links TRBV5-1 to TRBJ1-1; possible D gene TRBD1, 5 bases. The CDR3 runs to 13 residues. V gave up 4 bases and J gave up 8 bases, with 15 bases separating them. The germline gives CDR1 SGHRS, CDR2 YFSETQ. CDR3 residues: CASSVGGGREAFF. The CDR3 DNA reads as TGCGCCAGCAGCGTGGGGGGGGGACGCGAAGCTTTCTTT.